This passage covers 13 T cell receptor beta chains from one sample sequenced in a study of cytomegalovirus exposure and HLA in healthy donors. PCR was performed using 60 Vbeta and 13 Jbeta primers. Here immunoSEQ multiplex PCR was the method, and the copy in TCRdb shows in-frame clones only, minus some. The sample yields around 120,000 clones, 60% to 80% seen once. The sample consisted of PBMCs. Every receptor here comes from a man aged 45-65 years in good health and CMV-seropositive.

The rearrangement links TRBV25-1 to TRBJ1-1; no clear D. The CDR3 consists of 14 residues. V was shortened by 4 bases and J by 1 base, with 10 bases between the two germline ends. CDR1 and CDR2 (germline): MGHDK, SYGVNS. The CDR3 DNA is TGTGCCAGCAGTGCCCGACTCACGAACACTGAAGCTTTCTTT. This encodes CASSARLTNTEAFF.

This CDR3 is CASSSGQGYEQYF. CDR3 DNA: TGTGCCAGCAGTTCGGGACAGGGCTATGAGCAGTACTTC. V usage is TRBV27 and J usage is TRBJ2-7; TRBD1 aligns across 9 bases. The germline CDR1 and CDR2 sequences are MNHEY and SMNVEV (reference sequence). This CDR3 comprises 13 residues. V was clipped by 4 bases and J by 7 bases; unmatched bases: 5.

The chain recombines TRBV7-2 with TRBJ2-1; tentative D call: TRBD2 (6 bases). CDR1 and CDR2 (germline): SGHTA, FQGNSA. Trimming cost V 5 bases and J 2 bases, with 16 bases left between them. The CDR3 sequence is 16 residues long. CDR3 residues: CASSPPGSGTYNEQFF. CDR3 nucleotide sequence: TGTGCCAGCAGCCCCCCCGGGAGCGGAACCTACAATGAGCAGTTCTTC.

The chain joins TRBV5-1 to TRBJ2-5; D perhaps matches TRBD1 (6 bases). V lost 4 bases and J 4 bases, leaving 17 bases between the germline ends. The CDR3 spans 15 residues. CDR1 SGHRS and CDR2 YFSETQ come from the germline V gene. The CDR3 region has the DNA TGCGCCAGCAGCGGCCCGGATCTAGGGGGAGAGACCCAGTACTTC. It is translated as CASSGPDLGGETQYF.

This chain connects TRBV30 to TRBJ2-7; possible D gene TRBD1, 6 bases. V dropped 4 bases and J dropped 3 bases, with 16 bases sitting between them. The CDR3 is made up of 14 amino acids. Looked up from germline, CDR1 is GTSNPN and CDR2 is SVGIG (reference sequence). The CDR3: CAWKGQGVRYEQYF. The CDR3 DNA is TGTGCCTGGAAGGGACAAGGTGTTCGCTACGAGCAGTACTTC.

The chain combines TRBV5-1 with TRBJ2-7; D call uncertain. The CDR3 is made up of 13 amino acids. Germline CDR1 and CDR2: SGHRS and YFSETQ. V gave up 1 base and J gave up 6 bases, with 11 bases separating them. In DNA, the CDR3 is TGCGCCAGCAGCTTGAGTGTGAGAACCGAGCAGTACTTC. Translation gives CASSLSVRTEQYF.

As for this clone: The conserved phenylalanine or tryptophan is not found at the CDR3 terminus, so this likely reflects a read error. This chain links TRBV4-1 with TRBJ1-6, with D perhaps matching TRBD1 (6 bases). From germline, CDR1 is MGHRA and CDR2 YSYEKL. Trimming shortened V by 2 bases and J by 7 bases, and 15 bases separated the two germline ends. This CDR3 is 16 amino acids long. CDR3 sequence reads: CASSQPTGFPNSPLHL. The CDR3 DNA is TGCGCCAGCAGCCAACCCACAGGGTTTCCCAATTCACCCCTCCACCTT.

A single count supports this clone. The sample holds other DNA sequences that translate to the same CDR3. In DNA form, the CDR3 reads TGTGCCTGGAGTGTACGGTGGGTGGGACACCATAATTCACCCCTCCACTTT. Its protein product is CAWSVRWVGHHNSPLHF. The genes are TRBV30 and TRBJ1-6, with D tentatively TRBD1 (6 bases). Per the germline V gene, CDR1 is GTSNPN and CDR2 is SVGIG (reference sequence). The V and J ends lost 0 bases and 5 bases respectively, with 17 bases between them. The CDR3 is made up of 17 amino acids.

J is TRBJ1-5 and V is TRBV28, with D possibly being TRBD1 (5 bases). Deletions cut 7 bases from V and 7 bases from J, with 14 bases between. This CDR3 region has 13 residues. Per germline, CDR1 MDHEN and CDR2 SYDVKM. CDR3 nucleotides: TGTGCCAGCAATAGGGACTTTGGACAGCCCCAGCATTTT. This translates into CASNRDFGQPQHF.

V and J are TRBV5-8 and TRBJ1-1, with a weak D call TRBD1 (6 bases). Per the germline V gene, CDR1 is SGHTS and CDR2 is YDEGEE. Trimming removed 0 bases from V and 3 bases from J, with 12 bases in between. The CDR3 totals 15 residues. The CDR3 loop reads CASSLGQGSYTEAFF. CDR3 coding DNA: TGTGCCAGCAGCTTGGGTCAGGGGAGTTACACTGAAGCTTTCTTT.

This clone was seen more than once but under ten times. This chain joins TRBV5-4 and TRBJ2-5, with TRBD2 matching 12 bases. CDR3 length: 17 amino acids. Unmatched junction bases numbered 7, after V lost 0 bases and J lost 4 bases. CDR1 is SGHNT and CDR2 is YYREEE in the germline V gene (reference sequence). As DNA, the CDR3 is TGTGCCAGCAGCTTGGGTTCTAGCGGGAGGGCCACAGAGACCCAGTACTTC. This codes for CASSLGSSGRATETQYF.

In its sample, this clone was seen a few times. The J gene is TRBJ1-1, the V gene TRBV28; no clear D gene. Germline V gives CDR1 MDHEN, CDR2 SYDVKM. V shed 6 bases and J shed 0 bases, with 11 bases lying between them. The CDR3 has 14 amino acids. The CDR3 coding sequence is TGTGCCAGCAGGATTATCGGGATGAACACTGAAGCTTTCTTT. Translated, it gives CASRIIGMNTEAFF. Variable domain in full (rest from reference TRBV28 and TRBJ1-1): DVKVTQSSRYLVKRTGEKVFLECVQDMDHENMFWYRQDPGLGLRLIYFSYDVKMKEKGDIPEGYSVSREKKERFSLILESASTNQTSMYLCASRIIGMNTEAFFGQGTRLTVV.

V and J are TRBV5-1 and TRBJ1-5; TRBD1 agrees at 8 bases. The CDR3 sequence is 16 residues long. Germline values: CDR1 SGHRS, CDR2 YFSETQ. Trimming cost V 4 bases and J 0 bases; bases outside gene matches: 6. The CDR3 DNA reads as TGCGCCAGCAGCCGGACAGGGCCCTATAGCAATCAGCCCCAGCATTTT. It codes for CASSRTGPYSNQPQHF.